This TCR beta chain was sequenced for a study of OX40 agonist ivuxolimab in advanced cancers. The wider study: Prior anti-PD-1, anti-PD-L1 or anti-CTLA-4 therapy did not bar entry, and about 40% had some.

The data were produced by immunoSEQ multiplex PCR, yet TCRdb's version contains in-frame clones alone and is incomplete. The sample shows some 50,000 clones, roughly 90% of them seen only once. The study's findings and limits: The study observed clonal expansion of CD4+ and CD8+ blood T cells by week 6 at 0.1 to 3.0 mg/kg. With doses of 0.1-3.0 mg/kg, partial responders showed among the lowest clonal expansion.

Baseline, cycle 4 day 1, and cycle 7 day 1 were the blood sampling points. The CDR3 runs 15 residues. The germline gives CDR1 MNHEY, CDR2 SMNVEV (reference sequence). Trimming removed 6 bases from V and 6 bases from J; junction bases left unmatched: 10. Worth noting for this clone: The antigen is not known.

This chain uses TRBV27 with TRBJ2-2; 7 positions agree with TRBD1. This clonotype originated in an adult with an advanced solid tumor such as melanoma, head and neck, liver or kidney cancer. The starting material was CD4+ or CD8+ T cells sorted from blood, obtained in a trial of the OX40 agonist ivuxolimab. CDR3 sequence: CASRLLQGIAGELFF. The CDR3 nucleotides read TGTGCCAGCAGGCTCCTACAGGGGATTGCCGGGGAGCTGTTTTTT.